This entry lists 12 T cell receptor beta chains sequenced from one sample in a study of Ad26.COV2.S vaccination and SARS-CoV-2 variants. TCRdb keeps only in-frame clones here, not all; method: immunoSEQ multiplex PCR. The sample yields about 220,000 clones, roughly 90% seen once. Stated treatment: some 19 received Ad26.COV2.S at low or high dose, single or two shots; several received placebo; per-sample allocation not given. Each sample was drawn 63 days after the first injection (of vaccine or placebo). The sample consisted of peripheral blood, taken in a trial of Ad26.COV2.S vaccine versus placebo. These receptor sequences come from a person between 18 and 65 years old who received the Ad26.COV2.S COVID-19 vaccine or a placebo.

This clone has a handful of counts. The chain joins TRBV7-6 to TRBJ1-1, with D possibly being TRBD1 (6 bases). The V gene lost 6 bases and the J gene lost 7 bases, with 18 bases spanning the gap. Germline lookup yields CDR1 SGHVS and CDR2 FNYEAQ. The CDR3 covers 14 residues. CDR3 sequence reads: CASSSDRRPFEAFF. The CDR3, as DNA: TGTGCCAGCAGTTCGGACAGACGACCCTTTGAAGCTTTCTTT.

This clone was seen a single time. The V call is TRBV7-3, the J call TRBJ2-3; D not resolved. Trimming left V 2 bases short and J 6 bases short, with 6 bases between. This CDR3 is built from 12 residues. From germline, CDR1 is SGHTA and CDR2 FQGTGA. The CDR3 sequence: CASSLPPDTQYF. CDR3 DNA sequence: TGTGCCAGCAGCTTACCACCCGATACGCAGTATTTT.

This chain uses TRBV27 with TRBJ2-7, with 8 bases lining up with TRBD1. The V segment lost 0 bases and the J segment 4 bases; nucleotides outside the gene matches: 2. The V gene's germline CDR1 is MNHEY and CDR2 SMNVEV (reference sequence). CDR3 length equals 14 residues. The CDR3 loop reads CASSLSGTGYEQYF. The CDR3 DNA follows: TGTGCCAGCAGTTTATCGGGGACAGGTTACGAGCAGTACTTC.

This rearrangement joins TRBV19 to TRBJ2-7, with 11 bases fitting TRBD2. The length of the CDR3 is 16 residues. With 0 bases clipped from V and 0 bases from J, the junction kept 1 base outside the gene matches. Looked up from germline, CDR1 is LNHDA and CDR2 is SQIVND (reference sequence). In DNA, the CDR3 is TGTGCCAGTAGTATAGACGGGACTAGCGGCTCCTACGAGCAGTACTTC. This encodes CASSIDGTSGSYEQYF. The whole variable domain, remainder taken from reference TRBV19 and TRBJ2-7, is DGGITQSPKYLFRKEGQNVTLSCEQNLNHDAMYWYRQDPGQGLRLIYYSQIVNDFQKGDIAEGYSVSREKKESFPLTVTSAQKNPTAFYLCASSIDGTSGSYEQYFGPGTRLTVT.

This chain joins TRBV29-1 and TRBJ1-1; a weak D match, TRBD1 (6 bases). From germline, CDR1 is SQVTM and CDR2 ANQGSEA. The CDR3 is 14 amino acids. Trimming pared 4 bases from V and 5 bases from J, leaving 17 bases between. Written as DNA, the CDR3 is TGCAGCGTTGTCATCGCAGGGGTTAGGACTGAAGCTTTCTTT. This gives the protein CSVVIAGVRTEAFF.

This clone appeared a few times. The V and J genes are TRBV28 and TRBJ1-1; 8 nucleotides match TRBD1. The germline CDR1 and CDR2 sequences are MDHEN and SYDVKM. This CDR3 contains 14 residues. The trim removed 8 bases at V and 0 bases at J, leaving 5 bases unmatched. CDR3 in amino acids: CASAQGAMNTEAFF. CDR3 coding DNA: TGTGCCAGCGCCCAGGGGGCCATGAACACTGAAGCTTTCTTT.

The V call is TRBV11-1, the J call TRBJ1-4, with D unclear. This CDR3 is 15 amino acids long. Germline CDR1 reads SGHAT; CDR2 reads FQDESV (reference sequence). V was trimmed by 5 bases and J by 1 base, leaving 11 bases between them. In DNA form, the CDR3 reads TGTGCCAGCAGCCCCCGGACCGTAACTAATGAAAAACTGTTTTTT. Translated, it gives CASSPRTVTNEKLFF.

The J gene is TRBJ2-7, the V gene TRBV12-2. TRBV12-2 is shown as a pseudogene. The CDR3 totals 16 residues. CDR3 nucleotide sequence: TGTGCAAGTCGCTTAGAAAGGGCGGACCATACCTACGAGCAGTACTTC. This sequence encodes CASRLERADHTYEQYF.

The DNA of the CDR3 is TGTGCCAGCAGCGCGGGACTAGCGCGAACCGGGGAGCTGTTTTTT. The encoded protein is CASSAGLARTGELFF. The chain has TRBV9 and TRBJ2-2, with 10 bases aligning to TRBD2. The V gene's germline CDR1 is SGDLS and CDR2 YYNGEE. With 3 bases clipped from V and 5 bases from J, the junction kept 4 bases outside the gene matches. The CDR3 runs to 15 residues.

The genes are TRBV28 and TRBJ2-5, with TRBD2 matching over 8 bases. The CDR3 sequence is 18 residues long. CDR1 is MDHEN, CDR2 SYDVKM, per germline. The trim removed 8 bases at V and 0 bases at J, leaving 17 bases unmatched. Here the CDR3 reads CASQKLAASYNHQETQYF. For the CDR3, the DNA is TGTGCCAGCCAAAAACTAGCGGCATCCTATAACCACCAAGAGACCCAGTACTTC.

This clone was counted a few times. V is TRBV29-1 and J is TRBJ2-7, with 8 bases identical to TRBD2. The CDR3 sequence is 16 residues long. V trimming: 4 bases; J trimming: 1 base; junction bases outside the gene matches: 12. The germline V gene encodes CDR1 SQVTM and CDR2 ANQGSEA. CDR3 bases: TGCAGCGTTGGGGCGAGGACGGGAGGGTCGTCCTACGAGCAGTACTTC. Translated, it gives CSVGARTGGSSYEQYF.

This sequence joins TRBV19 and TRBJ1-5, with 7 bases lining up with TRBD1. Trimming removed 3 bases from V and 6 bases from J; junction bases left unmatched: 11. Germline CDR1 and CDR2: LNHDA and SQIVND (reference sequence). CDR3 length: 16 amino acids. The CDR3 sequence is CASSIGTVLGGQPQHF. CDR3 in DNA: TGTGCCAGTAGTATTGGGACAGTCCTAGGGGGTCAGCCCCAGCATTTT.